Listed below are T cell receptor beta chains from one sample, sequenced in a study of cytomegalovirus exposure and HLA in healthy donors. Produced via immunoSEQ multiplex PCR; TCRdb's table is partial and in-frame only. This sample has around 190,000 clones, with 9.5% found just once. Specimen: PBMCs. These receptors were collected from a young woman in good health and CMV-seropositive. Both conserved end residues are part of each CDR3. A D gene is named only where the DNA matches it firmly. Clone size appears in some rows only: once, few, many, or a class for an expanded clone.

d_call	j_call	cdr3_length	clone_size	v_call	cdr3_nt	cdr3_aa
NA	TRBJ1-5	13	few	TRBV5-6	TGTGCCAGCAGCTTGGCGGGTAATAGGCCCCAGCATTTT	CASSLAGNRPQHF
TRBD2	TRBJ2-3	13	NA	TRBV29-1	TGCAGCGTTGACGGGAGGGCCACAGATACGCAGTATTTT	CSVDGRATDTQYF
TRBD1	TRBJ1-2	13	NA	TRBV5-1	TGCGCCAGCAGCGAAGGACAGGGGGATGGCTACACCTTC	CASSEGQGDGYTF
TRBD1	TRBJ2-3	16	NA	TRBV7-9	TGTGCCAGCAGCTCCCGACCAGGGGGTATCACAGATACGCAGTATTTT	CASSSRPGGITDTQYF
NA	TRBJ2-3	13	NA	TRBV15	TGTGCCACCAGCAATACAATCACAGATACGCAGTATTTT	CATSNTITDTQYF
TRBD1	TRBJ2-7	14	NA	TRBV4-1	TGCGCCAGCAGCCCCGGGACAGGCCTATACGAGCAGTACTTC	CASSPGTGLYEQYF
TRBD1	TRBJ1-1	15	NA	TRBV7-8	TGTGCCAGCAGCTCAGGACAGGGAAGGCGCACTGAAGCTTTCTTT	CASSSGQGRRTEAFF
NA	TRBJ2-6	16	few	TRBV5-6	TGTGCCAGCAGCTTGAAGGTACTAACTGGGGCCAACGTCCTGACTTTC	CASSLKVLTGANVLTF
TRBD1	TRBJ1-1	15	NA	TRBV18	TGTGCCAGCTCACGACAGGGCAACATGAACACTGAAGCTTTCTTT	CASSRQGNMNTEAFF
NA	TRBJ2-1	12	few	TRBV30	TGTGCCTGGAGCCTGGGGCGAAATGAGCAGTTCTTC	CAWSLGRNEQFF
NA	TRBJ2-7	15	NA	TRBV5-1	TGCGCCAGCAGCTTGGGGTCCTATGAAGCCTACGAGCAGTACTTC	CASSLGSYEAYEQYF
NA	TRBJ2-1	15	NA	TRBV15	TGTGCCACCAGCAGAGCGTGGGCTTTGAGAGGGGAGCAGTTCTTC	CATSRAWALRGEQFF
TRBD2	TRBJ2-3	14	few	TRBV5-1	TGCGCCAGCAGCATCACTAGCGTCACAGATACGCAGTATTTT	CASSITSVTDTQYF
TRBD2	TRBJ2-1	14	few	TRBV29-1	TGCAGCGTGCGTCTAGCGGGGGTTCGTAATGAGCAGTTCTTC	CSVRLAGVRNEQFF
NA	TRBJ2-7	13	NA	TRBV2	TGTGCCGGCCGAGAGAGCGGCTACTACGAGCAGTACTTC	CAGRESGYYEQYF
NA	TRBJ2-1	19	few	TRBV7-8	TGTGCCAGCAGCTCCCCGACTAGTATGACCCTGAGACTATACAATGAGCAGTTCTTC	CASSSPTSMTLRLYNEQFF
NA	TRBJ2-7	12	NA	TRBV30	TGTGCCTGGAGAGGAACAGCCTACGAGCAGTACTTC	CAWRGTAYEQYF
NA	TRBJ2-6	16	NA	TRBV5-1	TGCGCCAGCAGCCCTCCCATGAGCTCTGGGGCCAACGTCCTGACTTTC	CASSPPMSSGANVLTF
NA	TRBJ1-1	13	NA	TRBV11-2	TGTGCCAGCAGCACCCAAGGAGGCACTGAAGCTTTCTTT	CASSTQGGTEAFF
NA	TRBJ2-7	11	few	TRBV20-1	TGCAGTGTCAGGGACTCTTACGAGCAGTACTTC	CSVRDSYEQYF
NA	TRBJ2-1	15	few	TRBV6-1	TGTGCCAGCAGTGAGGATGGGAAGCGGCTCAATGAGCAGTTCTTC	CASSEDGKRLNEQFF
TRBD1	TRBJ1-5	17	NA	TRBV6-1	TGTGCCAGCAGTGTCGGCACAGGGGGGGCTAGCAATCAGCCCCAGCATTTT	CASSVGTGGASNQPQHF
TRBD1	TRBJ2-7	14	few	TRBV19	TGTGCCAGTAGTATAGATCAGGCAGGGGGCGAGCAGTACTTC	CASSIDQAGGEQYF
NA	TRBJ1-1	15	NA	TRBV9	TGTGCCAGCGGCGAGGGGGTTTCTGAGAACACTGAAGCTTTCTTT	CASGEGVSENTEAFF
NA	TRBJ2-1	16	few	TRBV10-3	TGTGCCATCAGTGAGTACCTACAGGATCCAAACAATGAGCAGTTCTTC	CAISEYLQDPNNEQFF
NA	TRBJ1-4	15	NA	TRBV5-6	TGTGCCAGCAGCCGAACAGGGAGCCAGAGTGAAAAACTGTTTTTT	CASSRTGSQSEKLFF
TRBD2	TRBJ2-7	16	NA	TRBV9	TGTGCCAGCAGCGTAGGAGCTAGCGGTTTCCTCTACGAGCAGTACTTC	CASSVGASGFLYEQYF
NA	TRBJ2-1	15	NA	TRBV5-4	TGTGCCAGCAGCTTAGGCAGCACTACAACCAATGAGCAGTTCTTC	CASSLGSTTTNEQFF
NA	TRBJ1-1	15	few	TRBV4-1	TGCGCCAGCAGCCAAGGGCATCGCGGTAGGCCCGAAGCTTTCTTT	CASSQGHRGRPEAFF
NA	TRBJ2-2	16	NA	TRBV5-1	TGCGCCAGCAGCTTGGAAGGAGGGCGGTACACCGGGGAGCTGTATTTT	CASSLEGGRYTGELYF
NA	TRBJ1-1	15	NA	TRBV2	TGTGCCAGCCTGGGACACCTCCTAGAGAACACTGAAGCTTTCTTT	CASLGHLLENTEAFF
NA	TRBJ1-1	13	NA	TRBV27	TGTGCCAGCCGGGAGGGTTGGGACACTGAAGCTTTCTTT	CASREGWDTEAFF
NA	TRBJ1-5	15	NA	TRBV6-6	TGTGCCAGCAGTTACGTCCAGGGCTACTATCAGCCCCAGCATTTT	CASSYVQGYYQPQHF
NA	TRBJ2-3	14	few	TRBV9	TGTGCCAGCAGCGTAGATGGGGCAACAGATACGCAGTATTTT	CASSVDGATDTQYF
NA	TRBJ1-1	14	few	TRBV6-5	TGTGCCAGCGCCACGGGACTCAAAGGAGCTGAAGCTTTCTTT	CASATGLKGAEAFF
TRBD1	TRBJ1-1	15	many	TRBV7-9	TGTGCCAGCAGCTCAAAGACAGGGGTGTGGACTGAAGCTTTCTTT	CASSSKTGVWTEAFF
TRBD2	TRBJ2-1	17	few	TRBV27	TGTGCCAGCAGTTTATCGGCTAGCGGGAGGACTAACAATGAGCAGTTCTTC	CASSLSASGRTNNEQFF
NA	TRBJ2-2	16	few	TRBV18	TGTGCCAGCTCACCTGTCGGCGGGACGAACACCGGGGAGCTGTTTTTT	CASSPVGGTNTGELFF
TRBD1	TRBJ1-4	15	few	TRBV30	TGTGCCTGGAGTGTGGGACAGGGTATCGGTGAAAAACTGTTTTTT	CAWSVGQGIGEKLFF
NA	TRBJ1-4	15	NA	TRBV7-9	TGTGCCAGCACCCCCGGGGGGACACCTAATGAAAAACTGTTTTTT	CASTPGGTPNEKLFF
NA	TRBJ2-7	15	once	TRBV9	TGTGCCAGCAGCGTAAGTAGCGGTTTAAACTACGAGCAGTACTTC	CASSVSSGLNYEQYF
TRBD2	TRBJ2-5	20	NA	TRBV5-1	TGCGCCAGCAGCTTGGTCCGACTAGCGGGAGGGGCAGCGTACCAAGAGACCCAGTACTTC	CASSLVRLAGGAAYQETQYF
NA	TRBJ2-5	13	few	TRBV4-1	TGCGCCAGCAGCCAAGGGCGCCCGGGGACCCAGTACTTC	CASSQGRPGTQYF
NA	TRBJ2-7	16	NA	TRBV7-9	TGTGCCAGCAGCGCCTCCCAGGGAAAAAGATCCTACGAGCAGTACTTC	CASSASQGKRSYEQYF
TRBD1	TRBJ1-2	15	NA	TRBV5-1	TGCGCCAGCAGCTCCGGACAGGGAAGGTTTTATGGCTACACCTTC	CASSSGQGRFYGYTF
TRBD2	TRBJ2-3	15	few	TRBV7-3	TGTGCCAGCAGCTTAGGACTAGCGGGCACAGATACGCAGTATTTT	CASSLGLAGTDTQYF
TRBD1	TRBJ1-2	13	few	TRBV2	TGTGCCAGCAGCGGTGACAGGGTCTATGGCTACACCTTC	CASSGDRVYGYTF
TRBD1	TRBJ1-5	16	NA	TRBV19	TGTGCCAGTAGTATAAGTTCAGGGGGCATAAGGCAGCCCCAGCATTTT	CASSISSGGIRQPQHF
TRBD1	TRBJ2-2	17	NA	TRBV5-1	TGCGCCAGCAGCTTTGAACAGGGGGCCGCTGACACCGGGGAGCTGTTTTTT	CASSFEQGAADTGELFF
NA	TRBJ1-1	14	few	TRBV5-4	TGTGCCAGCAGCTTGGCGGGGAGGGACACTGAAGCTTTCTTT	CASSLAGRDTEAFF
NA	TRBJ2-5	14	few	TRBV5-4	TGTGCCAGCAGCTTGAATGGGCCCGATGGGACCCAGTACTTC	CASSLNGPDGTQYF
NA	TRBJ2-2	16	NA	TRBV5-1	TGCGCCAGCAGCTTGGAGGCGTGGACTCAAACCGGGGAGCTGTTTTTT	CASSLEAWTQTGELFF
NA	TRBJ1-2	13	NA	TRBV19	TGTGCCAGTACCCTCAAGGCAGGAGGCGGCTACACCTTC	CASTLKAGGGYTF
NA	TRBJ1-1	13	NA	TRBV7-2	TGTGCCAGCAGCCCCGGACATGTCACTGAAGCTTTCTTT	CASSPGHVTEAFF
TRBD1	TRBJ1-1	12	NA	TRBV6-1	TGTGCCACCGACAGGGGCCTAGTGTATGCTTTCTTT	CATDRGLVYAFF
NA	TRBJ2-1	15	NA	TRBV11-1	TGTGCCAGCAGCCAACAAGGAGAGTCCTACAATGAGCAGTTCTTC	CASSQQGESYNEQFF
NA	TRBJ1-5	15	few	TRBV2	TGTGCCAGCAGTGAAAACCCAGGTCTCAATCAGCCCCAGCATTTT	CASSENPGLNQPQHF